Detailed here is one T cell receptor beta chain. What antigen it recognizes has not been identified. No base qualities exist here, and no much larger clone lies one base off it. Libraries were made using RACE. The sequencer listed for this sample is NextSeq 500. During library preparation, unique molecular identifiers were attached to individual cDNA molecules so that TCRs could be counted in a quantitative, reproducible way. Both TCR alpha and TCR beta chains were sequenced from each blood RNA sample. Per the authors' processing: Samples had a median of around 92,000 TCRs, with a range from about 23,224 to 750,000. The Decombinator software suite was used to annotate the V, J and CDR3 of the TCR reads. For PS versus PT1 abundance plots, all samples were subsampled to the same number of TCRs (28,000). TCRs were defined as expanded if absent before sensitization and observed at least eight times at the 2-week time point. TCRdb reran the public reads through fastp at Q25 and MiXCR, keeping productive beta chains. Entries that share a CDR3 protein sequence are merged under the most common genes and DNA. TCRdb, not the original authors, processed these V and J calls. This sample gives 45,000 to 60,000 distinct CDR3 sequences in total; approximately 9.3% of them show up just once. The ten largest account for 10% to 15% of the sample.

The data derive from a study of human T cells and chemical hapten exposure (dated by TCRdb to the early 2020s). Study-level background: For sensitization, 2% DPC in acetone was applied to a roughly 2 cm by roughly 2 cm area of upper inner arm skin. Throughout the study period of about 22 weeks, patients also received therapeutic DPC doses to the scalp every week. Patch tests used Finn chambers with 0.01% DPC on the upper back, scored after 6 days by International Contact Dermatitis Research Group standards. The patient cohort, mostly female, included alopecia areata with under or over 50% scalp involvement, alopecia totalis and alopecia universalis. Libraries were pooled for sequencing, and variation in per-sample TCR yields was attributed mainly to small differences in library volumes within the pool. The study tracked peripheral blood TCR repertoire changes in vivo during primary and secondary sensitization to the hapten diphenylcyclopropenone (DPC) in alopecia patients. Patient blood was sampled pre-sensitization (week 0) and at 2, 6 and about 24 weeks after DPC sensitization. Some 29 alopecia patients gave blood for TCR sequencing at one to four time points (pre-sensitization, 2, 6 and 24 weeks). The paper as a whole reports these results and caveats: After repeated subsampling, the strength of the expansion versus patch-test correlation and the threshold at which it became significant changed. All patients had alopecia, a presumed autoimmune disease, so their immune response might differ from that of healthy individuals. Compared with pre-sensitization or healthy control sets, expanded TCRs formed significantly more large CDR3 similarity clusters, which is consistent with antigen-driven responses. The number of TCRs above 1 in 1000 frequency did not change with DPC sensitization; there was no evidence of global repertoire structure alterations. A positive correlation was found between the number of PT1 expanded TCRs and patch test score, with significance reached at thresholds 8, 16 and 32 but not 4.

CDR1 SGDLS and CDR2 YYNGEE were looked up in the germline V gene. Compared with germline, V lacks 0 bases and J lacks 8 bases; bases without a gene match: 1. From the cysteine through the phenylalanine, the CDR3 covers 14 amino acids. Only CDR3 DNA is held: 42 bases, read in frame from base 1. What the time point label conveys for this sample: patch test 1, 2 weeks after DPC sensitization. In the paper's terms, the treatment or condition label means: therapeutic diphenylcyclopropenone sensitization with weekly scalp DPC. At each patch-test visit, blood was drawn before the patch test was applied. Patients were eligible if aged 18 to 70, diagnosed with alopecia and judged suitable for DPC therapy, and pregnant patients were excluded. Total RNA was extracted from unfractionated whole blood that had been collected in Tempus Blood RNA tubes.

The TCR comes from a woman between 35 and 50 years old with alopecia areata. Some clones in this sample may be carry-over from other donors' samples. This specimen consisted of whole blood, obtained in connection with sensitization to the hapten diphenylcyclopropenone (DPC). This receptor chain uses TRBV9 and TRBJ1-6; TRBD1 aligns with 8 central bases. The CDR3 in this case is CASSVAQGDSPLHF. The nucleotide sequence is TGTGCCAGCAGCGTAGCACAGGGGGATTCACCCCTCCACTTT.